This T cell receptor (beta chain) originates from a study of T-cell memory formation after mild COVID-19. This clonotype was seen a handful of times. One entry per CDR3 protein, called by TCRdb with MiXCR from the 5' RACE reads. The top ten hold roughly 28% of the sample, which has over 130,000 distinct CDR3 sequences, 14% seen once. V shed 3 bases and J 2 bases; nucleotides not matched to a gene: 4. Per germline, CDR1 SGHVS and CDR2 FNYEAQ. This CDR3 has 15 residues. The clonotype comes from an adult woman who had mild COVID-19 (a few samples of this study predate the infection). Cell type and time point are not known. The chain couples TRBV7-6 to TRBJ2-5; 9 nucleotides align to TRBD1. Material: PBMCs or a T cell subset sorted from them (not recorded which). DNA for the CDR3: TGTGCCAGCAGCTTCACAGGGGGCCGACAAGAGACCCAGTACTTC. This gives the protein CASSFTGGRQETQYF.